These 22 T cell receptor beta chains share one sample of origin, sequenced in a study of PD-1 blockade in classical Hodgkin lymphoma. Assay used: immunoSEQ multiplex PCR; TCRdb lists only in-frame clones, some missing. The sample yields several thousand clones, roughly 81% seen once. There was relapse after autologous stem cell transplantation in every patient, and there was variation in brentuximab vedotin exposure. The sequenced sample was peripheral blood mononuclear cells (PBMCs), obtained at baseline. The source of these receptors is a human donor with classical Hodgkin lymphoma.

CDR3 DNA sequence: TGCGCCAGCAGCTTGACGAGCGGGAGCTACAATGAGCAGTTCTTC. This gives the protein CASSLTSGSYNEQFF. The chain is built from TRBV5-1 and TRBJ2-1, with 8 bases aligning to TRBD2. J gave up 3 bases and V 1 base, and 3 bases lay outside the gene matches. Germline CDR1 reads SGHRS; CDR2 reads YFSETQ. The CDR3 extends over 15 amino acids. Full variable domain (rest looked up from reference TRBV5-1 and TRBJ2-1): KAGVTQTPRYLIKTRGQQVTLSCSPISGHRSVSWYQQTPGQGLQFLFEYFSETQRNKGNFPGRFSGRQFSNSRSEMNVSTLELGDSALYLCASSLTSGSYNEQFFGPGTRLTVL.

The chain recombines TRBV7-3 with TRBJ2-5; a possible D gene is TRBD1 (6 bases). The germline CDR1 and CDR2 sequences are SGHTA and FQGTGA. The CDR3 loop spans 15 amino acids. V was trimmed by 5 bases and J by 1 base, leaving 14 bases between them. This CDR3 is CASSPDRLTQETQYF. In DNA form, the CDR3 reads TGTGCCAGCAGCCCGGACAGACTTACCCAAGAGACCCAGTACTTC.

The chain uses TRBV30 and TRBJ2-7; tentative D call: TRBD2 (6 bases). Trimming removed 0 bases from V and 4 bases from J, with 13 bases in between. The CDR3 length is 14 residues. The V gene's germline CDR1 is GTSNPN and CDR2 SVGIG (reference sequence). The chain's CDR3 is CAWSVRGGSYEQYF. CDR3 sequence (DNA): TGTGCCTGGAGTGTACGGGGAGGTTCTTACGAGCAGTACTTC. The variable domain in full, completed from reference TRBV30 and TRBJ2-7, reads SQTIHQWPATLVQPVGSPLSLECTVEGTSNPNLYWYRQAAGRGLQLLFYSVGIGQISSEVPQNLSASRPQDRQFILSSKKLLLSDSGFYLCAWSVRGGSYEQYFGPGTRLTVT.

CDR3 nucleotides: TGTGCCAGCAGCTTGGACGGTAATCAGCCCCAGCATTTT. Its translation is CASSLDGNQPQHF. The chain employs TRBV7-3 and TRBJ1-5; D unresolved. Between the trimmed V and J ends, which lost 3 bases and 4 bases, there was a span of 7 bases. This CDR3 has 13 residues. The V gene's germline CDR1 is SGHTA and CDR2 FQGTGA.

The V and J genes are TRBV5-1 and TRBJ2-2; 10 nucleotides match TRBD2. The germline V gene has CDR1 SGHRS and CDR2 YFSETQ. Trimming took 0 bases from V and 0 from J; bases not matched to a gene: 11. The CDR3 is 20 residues long. Here the CDR3 DNA reads TGCGCCAGCAGCTTGGCCATGGGCGGTACTAGCGGGGCGAACACCGGGGAGCTGTTTTTT. It encodes CASSLAMGGTSGANTGELFF.

The CDR3 DNA follows: TGCGCCAGCAGCCAAGAAGCCCGAGGTAGACCAAGCTCCTACAATGAGCAGTTCTTC. Amino acid sequence: CASSQEARGRPSSYNEQFF. This chain links TRBV4-3 with TRBJ2-1; unclear D gene. V dropped 0 bases and J dropped 0 bases, with 18 bases sitting between them. The CDR3 covers 19 residues. Germline V gives CDR1 LGHNA, CDR2 YSLEER.

This sequence joins TRBV6-1 and TRBJ2-5; no firm D call. From germline, CDR1 is MNHNS and CDR2 SASEGT. This CDR3 is 12 amino acids long. Trimming shortened V by 4 bases and J by 0 bases, and 3 bases separated the two germline ends. This chain's CDR3 is CASSGYQETQYF. In DNA form, the CDR3 reads TGTGCCAGCAGTGGTTACCAAGAGACCCAGTACTTC.

This rearrangement joins TRBV6-5 to TRBJ2-6; no clear D. This CDR3 region has 15 residues. The V and J ends lost 4 bases and 0 bases respectively, with 7 bases between them. Germline V lookup: CDR1 MNHEY, CDR2 SVGAGI. The CDR3 spells CASSSRSSGANVLTF. The DNA of the CDR3 is TGTGCCAGCAGTTCCAGATCCTCTGGGGCCAACGTCCTGACTTTC.

The genes are TRBV10-3 and TRBJ1-6, with unresolved D. Between the trimmed V and J ends, which lost 2 bases and 10 bases, there was a span of 6 bases. The CDR3 contains 12 residues. From germline, CDR1 is ENHRY and CDR2 SYGVKD. The CDR3 DNA sequence: TGTGCCATCAGTGAGATTGGGTCACCCCTCCACTTT. It is translated as CAISEIGSPLHF.

This clone was counted once. CDR3 coding DNA: TGTGCCTGGAGTAGCGACGAAGAGACCCAGTACTTC. Its translation: CAWSSDEETQYF. The chain employs TRBV30 and TRBJ2-5; D not certain. The V and J ends lost 2 bases and 3 bases respectively, with 7 bases between them. CDR3 length: 12 amino acids. Germline assignment: CDR1 GTSNPN and CDR2 SVGIG (reference sequence).

V gene TRBV6-6 combines with J gene TRBJ1-2; D might be TRBD1 (5 bases). The germline V gene has CDR1 MNHNY and CDR2 SVGAGI (reference sequence). The CDR3 runs 14 residues. V dropped 6 bases and J dropped 1 base, with 12 bases sitting between them. The CDR3 nucleotides are TGTGCCAGCAGACCGGCACAGGATAACTATGGCTACACCTTC. Translation: CASRPAQDNYGYTF.

The rearrangement joins TRBV2 to TRBJ2-1; a weak D match, TRBD2 (6 bases). The CDR3 loop spans 13 amino acids. V was pared by 4 bases and J by 10 bases, with 14 bases between. Per germline, CDR1 SNHLY and CDR2 FYNNEI. The CDR3 nucleotides read TGTGCCAGCAGTGTCTGGGGGGACTGGGAGCAGTTCTTC. Protein product: CASSVWGDWEQFF.

This chain uses TRBV19 with TRBJ1-4, with 7 nucleotides matching TRBD1. Trimming removed 5 bases from V and 4 bases from J; junction bases left unmatched: 7. This CDR3 comprises 15 residues. CDR1 and CDR2 (germline): LNHDA, SQIVND (reference sequence). The CDR3 DNA sequence: TGTGCCAGTAGTCCTACAGGGGTAATTAATGAAAAACTGTTTTTT. Translated: CASSPTGVINEKLFF. The entire variable domain, with the rest obtained from reference TRBV19 and TRBJ1-4, is as follows: DGGITQSPKYLFRKEGQNVTLSCEQNLNHDAMYWYRQDPGQGLRLIYYSQIVNDFQKGDIAEGYSVSREKKESFPLTVTSAQKNPTAFYLCASSPTGVINEKLFFGSGTQLSVL.

The chain couples TRBV27 to TRBJ2-3; D remains ambiguous. The V end was cut by 4 bases, the J end by 2 bases, with 7 bases between. The CDR3 covers 13 residues. Germline lookup yields CDR1 MNHEY and CDR2 SMNVEV (reference sequence). CDR3 bases: TGTGCCAGCAGTTCGAAACTCACAGATACGCAGTATTTT. This sequence encodes CASSSKLTDTQYF.

This chain uses TRBV5-1 with TRBJ2-7, with a weak D call TRBD2 (5 bases). Trimming cost V 5 bases and J 4 bases, with 13 bases left between them. The CDR3 is made up of 13 amino acids. CDR1 is SGHRS, CDR2 YFSETQ, per germline. The CDR3 DNA sequence: TGCGCCAGCAGTTCGGGGAGTGGATACGAGCAGTACTTC. Translation: CASSSGSGYEQYF.

V usage is TRBV7-6 and J usage is TRBJ2-3; D unclear. CDR1 is SGHVS, CDR2 FNYEAQ, per germline. Trimming stripped 1 base from V and 2 bases from J, with 7 bases between. There are 14 residues in the CDR3. The chain's CDR3 is CASSLDLYTDTQYF. CDR3 nucleotide sequence: TGTGCCAGCAGCTTAGACTTATACACAGATACGCAGTATTTT. Filled out from reference TRBV7-6 and TRBJ2-3, the complete variable domain reads GAGVSQSPRYKVTKRGQDVALRCDPISGHVSLYWYRQALGQGPEFLTYFNYEAQQDKSGLPNDRFSAERPEGSISTLTIQRTEQRDSAMYRCASSLDLYTDTQYFGPGTRLTVL.

V gene TRBV11-2 combines with J gene TRBJ2-7; 11 positions agree with TRBD2. Germline V gives CDR1 SGHAT, CDR2 FQNNGV. Unmatched junction bases numbered 6, after V lost 5 bases and J lost 3 bases. This CDR3 is 15 amino acids long. The CDR3 region is CASSQTGTSGYEQYF. As DNA, the CDR3 is TGTGCCAGCAGCCAAACCGGGACTAGCGGCTACGAGCAGTACTTC.

V usage is TRBV9 and J usage is TRBJ2-1; TRBD2 matches 10 bases. Unmatched junction bases numbered 1, after V lost 0 bases and J lost 4 bases. Germline assignment: CDR1 SGDLS and CDR2 YYNGEE. The CDR3 is 15 residues long. In DNA, the CDR3 is TGTGCCAGCAGCGTAGGACTAGCGGGTTACAATGAGCAGTTCTTC. It is translated as CASSVGLAGYNEQFF.

The chain employs TRBV5-1 and TRBJ1-1; weak D call: TRBD1 (6 bases). Trimming pared 0 bases from V and 5 bases from J, leaving 20 bases between. Germline V gives CDR1 SGHRS, CDR2 YFSETQ. This CDR3 is 17 amino acids long. In DNA, the CDR3 is TGCGCCAGCAGCTTGGTCCCAATATCCCAGGGGCGAACTGAAGCTTTCTTT. It specifies CASSLVPISQGRTEAFF.

This clone was counted a single time. The rearrangement links TRBV11-2 to TRBJ2-1; weak D call: TRBD1 (5 bases). In germline, CDR1 is SGHAT, CDR2 FQNNGV. Trimming pared 0 bases from V and 5 bases from J, leaving 11 bases between. The CDR3 consists of 15 residues. The DNA of the CDR3 is TGTGCCAGCAGCTTAGAGATCAGGGTCCACAATGAGCAGTTCTTC. This gives the protein CASSLEIRVHNEQFF.

Comment on this clone: A much larger clone differs from this one at a single base, so this may be a read error. Additional DNA sequences in this sample encode the identical CDR3. As DNA, the CDR3 is TGCGCCAGCAGTGCGGGGCCGAATGAAAAACTGTTTTTT. Encoded protein: CASSAGPNEKLFF. The rearrangement links TRBV11-3 to TRBJ1-4; possible D gene TRBD1, 5 bases. This CDR3 has 13 residues. Germline loops: CDR1 SGHNT, CDR2 YENEEA.

This clone was observed a few times. The V gene is TRBV27, the J gene TRBJ2-1; 12 nucleotides line up with TRBD2. The germline V gene encodes CDR1 MNHEY and CDR2 SMNVEV (reference sequence). V was pared by 8 bases and J by 8 bases, with 4 bases of the junction left unmatched. CDR3 length equals 13 residues. The CDR3 nucleotides read TGTGCCAGCTCACGACTAGCGGGAGATGAGCAGTTCTTC. Protein product: CASSRLAGDEQFF.